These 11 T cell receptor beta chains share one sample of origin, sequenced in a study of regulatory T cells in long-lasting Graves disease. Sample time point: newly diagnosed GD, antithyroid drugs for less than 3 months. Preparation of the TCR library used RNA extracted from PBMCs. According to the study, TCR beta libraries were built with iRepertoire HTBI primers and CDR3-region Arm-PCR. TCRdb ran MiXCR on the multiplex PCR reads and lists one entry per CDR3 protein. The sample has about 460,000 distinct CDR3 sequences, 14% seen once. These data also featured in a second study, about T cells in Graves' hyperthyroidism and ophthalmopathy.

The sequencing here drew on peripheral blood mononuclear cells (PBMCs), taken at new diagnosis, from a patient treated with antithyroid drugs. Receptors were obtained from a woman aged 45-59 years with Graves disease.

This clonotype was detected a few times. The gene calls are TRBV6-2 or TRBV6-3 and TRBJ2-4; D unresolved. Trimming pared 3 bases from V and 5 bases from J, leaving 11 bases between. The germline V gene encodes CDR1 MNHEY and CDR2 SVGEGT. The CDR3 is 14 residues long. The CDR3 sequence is CASSYEVKENIQYF. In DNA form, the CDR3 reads TGTGCCAGCAGTTATGAGGTGAAGGAAAACATTCAGTACTTC.

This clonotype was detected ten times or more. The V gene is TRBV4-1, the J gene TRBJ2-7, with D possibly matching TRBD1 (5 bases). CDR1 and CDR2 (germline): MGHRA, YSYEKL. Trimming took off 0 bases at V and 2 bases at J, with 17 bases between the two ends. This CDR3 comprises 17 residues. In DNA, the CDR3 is TGCGCCAGCAGCCAAGAAGACCCTCAGGGTGGGACCTACGAGCAGTACTTC. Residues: CASSQEDPQGGTYEQYF.

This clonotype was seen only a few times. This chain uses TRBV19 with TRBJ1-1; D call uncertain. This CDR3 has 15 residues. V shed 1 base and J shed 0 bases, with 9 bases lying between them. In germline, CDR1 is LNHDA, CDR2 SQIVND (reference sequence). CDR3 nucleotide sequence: TGTGCCAGTAGTATAGGAGGAAACATGAACACTGAAGCTTTCTTT. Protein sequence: CASSIGGNMNTEAFF.

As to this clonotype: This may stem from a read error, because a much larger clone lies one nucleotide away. The DNA for the CDR3 is TGTGTCAGCAGCTTAAAGACACTGAACACTGAAGCTTTCTTT. Its protein product is CVSSLKTLNTEAFF. This rearrangement joins TRBV7-9 to TRBJ1-1; D unresolved. In germline, CDR1 is SEHNR, CDR2 FQNEAQ (reference sequence). This CDR3 is 14 amino acids long. Full variable domain (missing parts from reference TRBV7-9 and TRBJ1-1): DTGVSQNPRHKITKRGQNVTFRCDPISEHNRLYWYRQTLGQGPEFLTYFQNEAQLEKSRLLSDRFSAERPKGSFSTLEIQRTEQGDSAMYLCVSSLKTLNTEAFFGQGTRLTVV.

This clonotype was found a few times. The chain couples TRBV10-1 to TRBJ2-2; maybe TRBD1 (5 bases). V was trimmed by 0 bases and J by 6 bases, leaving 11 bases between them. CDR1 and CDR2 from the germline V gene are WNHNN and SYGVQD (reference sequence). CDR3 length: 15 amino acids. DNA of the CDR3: TGCGCCAGCAGTGAGTCGACAGCACCGTCCGGGGAGCTGTTTTTT. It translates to CASSESTAPSGELFF.

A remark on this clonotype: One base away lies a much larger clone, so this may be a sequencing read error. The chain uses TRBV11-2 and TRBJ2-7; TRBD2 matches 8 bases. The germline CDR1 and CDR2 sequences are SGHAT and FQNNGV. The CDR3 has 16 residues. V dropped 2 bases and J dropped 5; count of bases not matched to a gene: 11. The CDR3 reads CASSLRGSGVSDEQYF. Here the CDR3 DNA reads TGTGCCAGCAGCTTAAGGGGTAGCGGGGTATCCGACGAGCAGTACTTC.

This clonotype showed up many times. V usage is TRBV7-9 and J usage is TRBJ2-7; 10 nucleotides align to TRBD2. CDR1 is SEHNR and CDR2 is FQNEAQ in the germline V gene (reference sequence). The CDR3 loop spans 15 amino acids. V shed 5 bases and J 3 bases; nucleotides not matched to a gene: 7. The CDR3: CASSTSSGRFYEQYF. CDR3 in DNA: TGTGCCAGCAGCACTTCTAGCGGGAGATTCTACGAGCAGTACTTC.

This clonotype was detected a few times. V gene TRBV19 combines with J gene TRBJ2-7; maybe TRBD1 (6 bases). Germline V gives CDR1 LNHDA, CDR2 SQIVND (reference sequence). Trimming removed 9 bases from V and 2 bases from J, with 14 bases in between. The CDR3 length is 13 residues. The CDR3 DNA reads TGTGCCAGCGCCGGGACAATGACCTACGAGCAGTACTTC. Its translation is CASAGTMTYEQYF.

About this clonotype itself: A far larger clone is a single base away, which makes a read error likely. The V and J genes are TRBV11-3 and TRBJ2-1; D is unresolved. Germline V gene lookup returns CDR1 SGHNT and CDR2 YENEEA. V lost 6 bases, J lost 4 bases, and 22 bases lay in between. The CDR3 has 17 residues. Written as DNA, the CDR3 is TGTGCCAGCAGTTTCTGGTCTTCGGATACTAATTACAATGAGCAGTTCTTC. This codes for CASSFWSSDTNYNEQFF.

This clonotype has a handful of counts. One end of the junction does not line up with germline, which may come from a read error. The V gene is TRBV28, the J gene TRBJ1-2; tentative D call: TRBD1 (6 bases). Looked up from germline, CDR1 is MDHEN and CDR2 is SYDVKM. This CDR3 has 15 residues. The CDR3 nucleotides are TGTGCCAGCAGCTTATCCCCTGGACAGAACTATGGCTACACCTTC. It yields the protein CASSLSPGQNYGYTF.

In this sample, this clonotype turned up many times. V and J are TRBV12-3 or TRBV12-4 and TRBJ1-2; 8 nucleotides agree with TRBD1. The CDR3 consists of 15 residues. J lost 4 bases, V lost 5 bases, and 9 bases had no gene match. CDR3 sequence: CASSHGAGGLYGYTF. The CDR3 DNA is TGTGCCAGCAGTCATGGAGCAGGGGGCCTCTATGGCTACACCTTC.